Listed below are T cell receptor beta chains from one sample, sequenced in a study of blood T cell repertoires in COVID-19. Measured with immunoSEQ multiplex PCR; TCRdb has only the in-frame clones, and not every one. Among almost 400,000 clones listed, over 75% were seen once. The specimen sequenced was PBMCs or T cells enriched from blood (not recorded which). The receptors were gathered from a woman aged 25 to 39 with acute COVID-19. Each CDR3 is given with its conserved first and last residue. The D gene is left open where the match is weak. For some rows the clone size is stated as once, few or many, or as a class when expanded; others skip it.

abundance: .
j_gene: TRBJ2-3
v_gene: TRBV12-5
d_gene: .
CDR3aa: CASGLVPDGYSTDTQYF
CDR3nt: TGTGCTAGTGGTTTGGTACCAGACGGGTATAGCACAGATACGCAGTATTTT

abundance: .
j_gene: TRBJ2-7
v_gene: TRBV5-8
d_gene: .
CDR3aa: CASSLDPSWDYEQYF
CDR3nt: TGTGCCAGCAGCTTGGATCCTAGCTGGGACTACGAGCAGTACTTC

abundance: .
j_gene: TRBJ1-5
v_gene: TRBV4-2
d_gene: .
CDR3aa: CASSQELSSNQPQHF
CDR3nt: TGTGCCAGCAGCCAAGAGCTAAGTAGCAATCAGCCCCAGCATTTT

abundance: .
j_gene: TRBJ2-1
v_gene: TRBV7-7
d_gene: .
CDR3aa: CASSLGVASVADEQFF
CDR3nt: TGTGCCAGCAGCTTAGGAGTGGCTAGCGTTGCCGATGAGCAGTTCTTC

abundance: few
j_gene: TRBJ1-3
v_gene: TRBV12-3/TRBV12-4
d_gene: .
CDR3aa: CASSPDSGNTIYF
CDR3nt: TGTGCCAGCAGCCCAGACTCTGGAAACACCATATATTTT

abundance: .
j_gene: TRBJ1-3
v_gene: TRBV12-5
d_gene: .
CDR3aa: CASGFGAKEGQSGNTIYF
CDR3nt: TGTGCTAGTGGTTTCGGCGCGAAGGAGGGGCAGTCTGGAAACACCATATATTTT

abundance: .
j_gene: TRBJ2-2
v_gene: TRBV4-3
d_gene: .
CDR3aa: CASSAYDSPRTGELFF
CDR3nt: TGCGCCAGCAGCGCCTACGACTCGCCCCGCACCGGGGAGCTGTTTTTT

abundance: .
j_gene: TRBJ2-7
v_gene: TRBV7-2
d_gene: .
CDR3aa: CASSLPQYEQYF
CDR3nt: TGTGCCAGCAGCTTACCGCAGTACGAGCAGTACTTC

abundance: .
j_gene: TRBJ2-5
v_gene: TRBV10-2
d_gene: TRBD1
CDR3aa: CASSEQDRGPETQYF
CDR3nt: TGCGCCAGCAGTGAACAGGACAGGGGGCCAGAGACCCAGTACTTC

abundance: .
j_gene: TRBJ2-3
v_gene: TRBV5-4
d_gene: TRBD2
CDR3aa: CASSFGSGVGTDTQYF
CDR3nt: TGTGCCAGCAGCTTTGGTAGCGGGGTCGGCACAGATACGCAGTATTTT

abundance: .
j_gene: TRBJ2-7
v_gene: TRBV5-1
d_gene: .
CDR3aa: CASSGVGGKPYEQYF
CDR3nt: TGCGCCAGCAGCGGCGTCGGGGGTAAACCCTACGAGCAGTACTTC

abundance: .
j_gene: TRBJ2-1
v_gene: TRBV3-1/TRBV3-2
d_gene: TRBD2
CDR3aa: CASSKGLAAYNEQFF
CDR3nt: TGTGCCAGCAGCAAGGGACTAGCTGCCTACAATGAGCAGTTCTTC

abundance: .
j_gene: TRBJ2-1
v_gene: TRBV6-5
d_gene: TRBD1
CDR3aa: CASSAGTGSYNEQFF
CDR3nt: TGTGCCAGCAGCGCCGGGACAGGGTCCTACAATGAGCAGTTCTTC